The 19 T cell receptor beta chains below were found in one sample sequenced in a study of T-cell reconstitution after alpha-beta-depleted transplantation in children (dated by TCRdb to between 2015 and 2016). The protocol used for the library was PCR. Reads for this sample came from an Illumina HiSeq 2500. Molecular barcoding was employed in the preparation of TCR libraries, with unique molecular identifiers being used to normalize TCRbeta repertoire quantification. TCRdb reanalyzed the raw reads on its own, using fastp at Q25 for trimming and MiXCR for clone calling, and kept in-frame beta chains. For every CDR3 protein sequence, its rows merge into one entry that carries the most common genes and DNA. This sample has 900,000 or so distinct CDR3 sequences in its table, and roughly 15% of those were observed once. The top ten constitute approximately 5% of the sample. The treatment or condition label here, explained by the study, means: allogeneic hematopoietic cell transplantation with graft depleted of TCRalphabeta T cells and CD19 B cells.

Here the sequenced sample was PBMCs, mostly from graft donor cells, taken 360 days after TCRalphabeta/CD19-depleted stem cell transplant. The source is a male patient aged 10 to 17 who had a stem cell transplant for acute lymphoblastic leukemia, so the T cells may come from the graft donor.

There are a few counts of this clonotype. The chain joins TRBV9 to TRBJ1-1; D might be TRBD1 (6 bases). This CDR3 comprises 15 residues. V dropped 0 bases and J dropped 1 base, with 10 bases sitting between them. CDR1 is SGDLS, CDR2 YYNGEE, per germline. The CDR3 region has the DNA TGTGCCAGCAGCGTAGAGGGGGGGCCGAACACTGAAGCTTTCTTT. This translates into CASSVEGGPNTEAFF.

The gene calls are TRBV15 and TRBJ2-3; unclear D gene. Per the germline V gene, CDR1 is LNHNV and CDR2 is YYDKDF (reference sequence). Trimming pared 0 bases from V and 6 bases from J, leaving 10 bases between. The CDR3 sequence is 14 residues long. The CDR3: CATSRDPSGDTQYF. CDR3 coding DNA: TGTGCCACCAGCAGAGATCCCTCTGGCGATACGCAGTATTTT.

This clonotype was counted between two and nine times. CDR3 protein: CASSHPDRAPYNEQFF. The CDR3 DNA follows: TGTGCCAGCAGTCACCCGGACAGGGCCCCCTACAATGAGCAGTTCTTC. V and J are TRBV6-5 and TRBJ2-1; 8 bases agree with TRBD1. Unmatched junction bases numbered 8, after V lost 5 bases and J lost 2 bases. The germline CDR1 and CDR2 sequences are MNHEY and SVGAGI. The CDR3 covers 16 residues.

The chain has TRBV6-2 or TRBV6-3 and TRBJ2-7; 7 bases agree with TRBD1. The ends lost 2 bases at V and 0 bases at J; junction bases unmatched: 7. The CDR3 has 16 amino acids. The germline CDR1 and CDR2 sequences are MNHEY and SVGEGT. This CDR3 is CASSYLTGTVSYEQYF. The CDR3 DNA follows: TGTGCCAGCAGTTACCTTACCGGGACAGTCTCCTACGAGCAGTACTTC.

The V and J genes are TRBV5-1 and TRBJ2-5; 7 bases are a match to TRBD1. This CDR3 comprises 16 residues. Germline CDR1 is SGHRS and CDR2 is YFSETQ. V dropped 5 bases and J dropped 2; count of bases not matched to a gene: 12. DNA for the CDR3: TGCGCCAGCAGTCTCCTCGTCGGACAGGCGCAAGAGACCCAGTACTTC. Translation gives CASSLLVGQAQETQYF.

This clonotype came up once. The chain couples TRBV4-1 to TRBJ2-1, with D perhaps TRBD1 or TRBD2 (5 bases each). CDR3 length: 17 amino acids. V was pared by 1 base and J by 1 base, with 14 bases between. Per germline, CDR1 MGHRA and CDR2 YSYEKL. The CDR3: CASSQVARGGSYNEQFF. The CDR3 DNA is TGCGCCAGCAGCCAAGTCGCTAGGGGCGGGTCCTACAATGAGCAGTTCTTC.

CDR3 region: CASSLELGINNEQFF. CDR3 nucleotide sequence: TGTGCCAGCAGTTTAGAGCTAGGAATCAACAATGAGCAGTTCTTC. J is TRBJ2-1 and V is TRBV12-3 or TRBV12-4; the D is unclear. The CDR3 covers 15 residues. Trimming removed 1 base from V and 5 bases from J, with 12 bases in between.

In this sample, this clonotype turned up many times. This rearrangement joins TRBV20-1 to TRBJ2-1, with D perhaps TRBD2 (6 bases). Trimming removed 5 bases at V and 9 bases at J, with 14 bases between. The V gene's germline CDR1 is DFQATT and CDR2 SNEGSKA (reference sequence). CDR3 length: 12 residues. The CDR3 region is CSALAGIGEQFF. The CDR3 DNA reads as TGCAGTGCTCTCGCGGGGATCGGTGAGCAGTTCTTC.

This clonotype has only a few counts. This chain uses TRBV11-1 with TRBJ2-2; 8 bases agree with TRBD2. CDR1 SGHAT and CDR2 FQDESV come from the germline V gene (reference sequence). V lost 4 bases, J lost 0 bases, and 10 bases stayed unmatched. This CDR3 is built from 18 residues. DNA of the CDR3: TGTGCCAGCAGCTCCGGACTAGCTACCGTAGCGAACACCGGGGAGCTGTTTTTT. It codes for CASSSGLATVANTGELFF.

The chain carries TRBV5-1 and TRBJ2-1, with TRBD2 matching over 8 bases. The junction had 7 bases not matched to a gene; V was cut back by 4 bases and J by 1 base. Germline CDR1 and CDR2: SGHRS and YFSETQ. This CDR3 is 16 amino acids long. For the CDR3, the DNA is TGCGCCAGCAGCGAGTTAGCGGGAACTTCCTACAATGAGCAGTTCTTC. Translating it yields CASSELAGTSYNEQFF.

This clonotype came up many times. V usage is TRBV10-3 and J usage is TRBJ2-7; D gene uncertain. V lost 0 bases, J lost 2 bases, and 11 bases lay in between. This CDR3 has 15 amino acids. Per the germline V gene, CDR1 is ENHRY and CDR2 is SYGVKD. CDR3 DNA sequence: TGTGCCATCAGTGAGTCGGGCAGGACCCCCTACGAGCAGTACTTC. Amino acids: CAISESGRTPYEQYF.

The chain links TRBV11-1 to TRBJ2-5; D ambiguous. The DNA end is more similar to TRBJ2-1, so the J call may be wrong. Per germline, CDR1 SGHAT and CDR2 FQDESV (reference sequence). CDR3 size: 13 residues. In nucleotides, the CDR3 is TGTGCCAGCAGCTTAAGTCTCCAAGAGACCCAGTTCTTC. Residues: CASSLSLQETQFF.

In this sample, this clonotype turned up a few times. The CDR3 reads CASSVTGMNTEAFF. In nucleotides, the CDR3 is TGTGCCAGCAGCGTCACAGGGATGAACACTGAAGCTTTCTTT. The chain uses TRBV9 and TRBJ1-1; D possibly corresponds to TRBD1 (6 bases). Trimming stripped 2 bases from V and 0 bases from J, with 8 bases between. The CDR3 contains 14 residues. CDR1 is SGDLS and CDR2 is YYNGEE in the germline V gene.

This clonotype has just a few counts. V and J are TRBV9 and TRBJ2-4; 10 bases match TRBD1. Per the germline V gene, CDR1 is SGDLS and CDR2 is YYNGEE. The CDR3 runs 16 residues. The ends lost 4 bases at V and 2 bases at J; junction bases unmatched: 6. CDR3 amino acids: CASSPQGQGTKNIQYF. DNA for the CDR3: TGTGCCAGCAGCCCTCAGGGACAGGGGACCAAAAACATTCAGTACTTC.

This clonotype turned up a few times. The chain is built from TRBV7-9 and TRBJ2-3, with 9 nucleotides matching TRBD1. Trimming at V came to 4 bases and at J to 3 bases, leaving 5 bases not matched to a gene. CDR1 and CDR2 from the germline V gene are SEHNR and FQNEAQ (reference sequence). The CDR3 sequence is 15 residues long. CDR3 in amino acids: CASSWGTGRTDTQYF. The CDR3 nucleotides are TGTGCCAGCAGCTGGGGGACAGGGAGGACAGATACGCAGTATTTT.

This clonotype was found a few times. The chain employs TRBV10-2 and TRBJ2-4; 8 nucleotides align to TRBD2. CDR3 size: 15 residues. V lost 3 bases and J lost 4; bases outside the gene matches: 5. In germline, CDR1 is WSHSY, CDR2 SAAADI. The CDR3 spells CASSEIAGPKNIQYF. The CDR3 region has the DNA TGCGCCAGCAGTGAAATAGCGGGACCAAAAAACATTCAGTACTTC.

This chain uses TRBV10-3 with TRBJ1-1, with 8 bases aligning to TRBD1. CDR1 and CDR2 from the germline V gene are ENHRY and SYGVKD. Losses at the gene ends were 6 bases for V and 3 bases for J; bases not matched to a gene: 6. This CDR3 is built from 14 residues. The CDR3 loop reads CAISYRGTDTEAFF. The CDR3 DNA follows: TGTGCCATCAGCTACAGGGGGACGGACACTGAAGCTTTCTTT.

This clonotype was recorded a few times. The chain recombines TRBV28 with TRBJ2-7; perhaps TRBD1 as D (6 bases). Trimming removed 2 bases at V and 0 bases at J, with 11 bases between. CDR1 and CDR2 from the germline V gene are MDHEN and SYDVKM. The CDR3 sequence is 15 residues long. This chain's CDR3 is CASSLRGILSYEQYF. The CDR3 nucleotides are TGTGCCAGCAGTTTAAGGGGGATCCTCTCCTACGAGCAGTACTTC.

The chain employs TRBV24-1 and TRBJ2-1; D gene ambiguous. The CDR3 has 13 residues. The germline CDR1 and CDR2 sequences are KGHDR and SFDVKD. V lost 2 bases and J 4 bases, leaving 5 bases between the germline ends. The CDR3 region is CATSDWGYNEQFF. CDR3 in DNA: TGTGCCACCAGTGATTGGGGTTACAATGAGCAGTTCTTC.